This T cell receptor beta chain was observed in a study of control samples from healthy donors and cancer patients. The CDR3 consists of 14 residues. Germline V gene sequence: CDR1 ENHRY, CDR2 SYGVKD. The ends were cut back, 4 bases at V and 8 bases at J, with 14 bases in the middle. TCRdb's copy holds only in-frame clones and misses some; the assay was immunoSEQ multiplex PCR. The sample lists approximately 24,000 clones, 82% occurring once. V usage is TRBV10-3 and J usage is TRBJ1-4, with TRBD1 as a possible D gene (5 bases). The material sequenced was PBMCs. The TCR was taken from a man aged 55-75 years with colorectal cancer. The chain's CDR3 is CAISGRDGHEKLFF. The CDR3 nucleotides are TGTGCCATCAGTGGCCGGGACGGACACGAAAAACTGTTTTTT.